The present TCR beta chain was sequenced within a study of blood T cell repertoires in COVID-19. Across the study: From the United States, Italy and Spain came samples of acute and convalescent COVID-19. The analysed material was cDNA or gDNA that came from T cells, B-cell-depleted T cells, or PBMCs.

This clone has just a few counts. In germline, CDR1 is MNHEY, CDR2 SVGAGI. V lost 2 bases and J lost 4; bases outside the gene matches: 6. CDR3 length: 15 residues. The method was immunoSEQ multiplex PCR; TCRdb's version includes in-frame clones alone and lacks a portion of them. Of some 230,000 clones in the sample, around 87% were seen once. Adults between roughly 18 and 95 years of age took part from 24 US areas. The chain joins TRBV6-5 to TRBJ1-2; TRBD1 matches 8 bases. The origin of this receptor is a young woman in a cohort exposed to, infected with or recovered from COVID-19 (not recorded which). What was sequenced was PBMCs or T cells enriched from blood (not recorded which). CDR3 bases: TGTGCCAGCAGTTACGTCGCAGGGGGCCGCTATGGCTACACCTTC. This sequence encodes CASSYVAGGRYGYTF.